The entry that follows covers one T cell receptor (beta chain) sequence. Its antigen is not known. The data were obtained in a study of T-cell reconstitution after alpha-beta-depleted transplantation in children. Unique molecular identifiers were used in preparing the TCRbeta library. TCRdb used MiXCR to reprocess the PCR reads, holding one entry per CDR3 protein. The sample has approximately 220,000 distinct CDR3 sequences, more than 15% seen once. Study results and caveats: Some patients' high day-60 TCRbeta diversity was attributed to recipient cells surviving conditioning. Several hundred graft clones that had expanded were reportedly the source of alpha-beta T cells about two months after transplant. Hyperexpanded clones declined; after one year, newly produced T cells mostly supplied diversity.

This CDR3 contains 15 residues. The germline V gene has CDR1 SGHTA and CDR2 FQGTGA. V lost 5 bases to trimming and J lost 0 bases, with 11 bases between them. The TCR originated in a male patient aged 2-10 years who had a stem cell transplant for acute lymphoblastic leukemia, so the T cells may come from the graft donor. The specimen comprised PBMCs, mostly from graft donor cells, sampled 360 days after TCRalphabeta/CD19-depleted stem cell transplant. J is TRBJ1-3 and V is TRBV7-3; D gene uncertain. Written as DNA, the CDR3 is TGTGCCAGCAGCCCGGAGCACTTCTCTGGAAACACCATATATTTT. Translating gives CASSPEHFSGNTIYF.